The next 7 T cell receptor beta chains were all read from a single sample in a study of shared clonotypes between healthy human individuals. The table came from immunoSEQ multiplex PCR; TCRdb's copy has only in-frame clones and leaves some out. The table lists 1 million to 1.3 million clones, more than 75% of them singletons, with 0.6% to 0.75% in the top ten. Sample: memory CD4+ T cells from PBMCs. Subset described: CD45RA-negative fraction. These receptors all come from a man in his late teens or twenties in good health. Some clones in this sample may be carry-over from other donors' samples.

The V and J genes are TRBV29-1 and TRBJ1-1; D is perhaps TRBD1 (5 bases). Looked up from germline, CDR1 is SQVTM and CDR2 is ANQGSEA. Trimming took 4 bases from V and 2 from J, leaving 17 bases between them. The CDR3 has 15 residues. The CDR3 is CSVGATRTFNTEAFF. DNA for the CDR3: TGCAGCGTTGGGGCGACCAGGACATTCAACACTGAAGCTTTCTTT.

Here the CDR3 reads CASLTGFYGYTF. Written as DNA, the CDR3 is TGTGCCAGCCTAACAGGGTTCTATGGCTACACCTTC. The V gene is TRBV28, the J gene TRBJ1-2, with D perhaps matching TRBD1 (6 bases). Germline assignment: CDR1 MDHEN and CDR2 SYDVKM. This CDR3 contains 12 residues. V lost 8 bases and J 4 bases, leaving 11 bases between the germline ends.

Notes on this clone: A clone one base away is much larger, so this may be a read error. The chain carries TRBV27 and TRBJ2-1; D uncertain. The CDR3 is 11 residues long. Trimming removed 6 bases from V and 3 bases from J, with 3 bases in between. The germline V gene encodes CDR1 MNHEY and CDR2 SMNVEV (reference sequence). The CDR3 coding sequence is TGTGCCAGCAGGTACTACAATGAGCAGTTCTTC. Its translation is CASRYYNEQFF.

On this clone itself: The same CDR3 arises from other DNA sequences in this sample as well. The chain couples TRBV9 to TRBJ2-1, with a tentative D call TRBD2 (6 bases). The CDR3 is made up of 13 amino acids. Germline V gene data show CDR1 as SGDLS and CDR2 as YYNGEE. V lost 2 bases and J lost 3, with 6 bases in between. CDR3 amino acids: CASSVSGYNEQFF. As DNA, the CDR3 is TGTGCCAGCAGCGTTAGCGGCTACAATGAGCAGTTCTTC.

This chain links TRBV5-1 with TRBJ2-7; 9 bases are a match to TRBD2. The CDR3 covers 15 residues. J was trimmed by 0 bases and V by 4 bases; bases with no gene match: 5. Germline V gene data show CDR1 as SGHRS and CDR2 as YFSETQ. CDR3 in amino acids: CASSQLSGSSYEQYF. CDR3 DNA: TGCGCCAGCAGCCAACTTAGCGGGAGCTCCTACGAGCAGTACTTC.

The table lists this clone with a few counts. The chain recombines TRBV28 with TRBJ2-3; D possibly corresponds to TRBD2 (5 bases). V lost 6 bases and J lost 4, with 23 bases in between. The CDR3 is 17 residues long. Germline V gene lookup returns CDR1 MDHEN and CDR2 SYDVKM. For the CDR3, the DNA is TGTGCCAGCAGACACAAACAAGGGCGGGTCCGCGCAGATACGCAGTATTTT. It specifies CASRHKQGRVRADTQYF.

This clone occurred a few times. CDR3 sequence reads: CAISGTSGGAQETQYF. CDR3 sequence (DNA): TGTGCCATCAGTGGGACTAGCGGGGGGGCCCAGGAGACCCAGTACTTC. The gene calls are TRBV10-3 and TRBJ2-5, with 15 bases fitting TRBD2. The CDR3 length is 16 residues. V lost 4 bases and J lost 5; bases outside the gene matches: 5. Germline V gives CDR1 ENHRY, CDR2 SYGVKD.